Described below is a single T cell receptor beta chain sequence and its context. The CDR3 spans 20 residues. Germline V gene sequence: CDR1 MDHEN, CDR2 SYDVKM. Germline trimming cut 3 bases from V and 2 bases from J; bases unmatched to any gene: 13. The sample belongs to a study of cytomegalovirus exposure and HLA in healthy donors. Measured with immunoSEQ multiplex PCR; TCRdb has only the in-frame clones, and not every one. The data contain over 250,000 clones, approximately 86% of them singletons. The sequencing input was PBMCs. This sequence joins TRBV28 and TRBJ2-5; 15 bases agree with TRBD2. The receptor was derived from a woman aged 18-29 years in good health and CMV-seronegative. CDR3 bases: TGTGCCAGCAGTTTTCTTTTTCGGACTAGCGGGAGGGCCATACAAGAGACCCAGTACTTC. Translated: CASSFLFRTSGRAIQETQYF.